Shown below are 29 T cell receptor beta chains from a single sample sequenced in a study of somatic mutations in cytotoxic T cells in rheumatoid arthritis. Sequencing used immunoSEQ multiplex PCR; TCRdb keeps in-frame clones, though not all of them. The sample carries over 10,000 clones, 74% recorded once. Material for sequencing was CD8+ T cells sorted from blood. These receptors all come from a man between 65 and 85 years old in good health.

The CDR3 is CASSSHRDNYNEQFF. CDR3 bases: TGTGCCAGCAGCTCTCACCGGGACAATTACAATGAGCAGTTCTTC. The chain links TRBV11-3 to TRBJ2-1; D is possibly TRBD1 (6 bases). The CDR3 length is 15 residues. V lost 4 bases to trimming and J lost 4 bases, with 14 bases between them. The germline CDR1 and CDR2 sequences are SGHNT and YENEEA. Together with reference TRBV11-3 and TRBJ2-1, the CDR3 gives the full variable domain: EAGVVQSPRYKIIEKKQPVAFWCNPISGHNTLYWYLQNLGQGPELLIRYENEEAVDDSQLPKDRFSAERLKGVDSTLKIQPAELGDSAVYLCASSSHRDNYNEQFFGPGTRLTVL.

This clone appeared a few times. V is TRBV28 and J is TRBJ2-1, with 11 bases identical to TRBD2. This CDR3 region has 16 residues. Germline assignment: CDR1 MDHEN and CDR2 SYDVKM. J lost 9 bases, V lost 3 bases, and 10 bases had no gene match. The CDR3 region has the DNA TGTGCCAGCAGTTTCCTAGCGGGAGGTGAGGGTACTGAGCAGTTCTTC. It encodes CASSFLAGGEGTEQFF.

The V gene is TRBV28, the J gene TRBJ2-1; no clear D gene. There are 16 residues in the CDR3. Germline values: CDR1 MDHEN, CDR2 SYDVKM. Trimming left V 5 bases short and J 5 bases short, with 19 bases between. The CDR3 sequence is CASSPARTRYNNEQFF. CDR3 nucleotides: TGTGCCAGCAGTCCCGCGCGTACAAGATACAACAATGAGCAGTTCTTC. Drawing the rest from reference TRBV28 and TRBJ2-1, the complete variable domain is DVKVTQSSRYLVKRTGEKVFLECVQDMDHENMFWYRQDPGLGLRLIYFSYDVKMKEKGDIPEGYSVSREKKERFSLILESASTNQTSMYLCASSPARTRYNNEQFFGPGTRLTVL.

The chain has TRBV5-4 and TRBJ1-2, with 8 bases lining up with TRBD1. The CDR3 spans 15 residues. Germline V gives CDR1 SGHNT, CDR2 YYREEE (reference sequence). V shed 4 bases, J shed 4 bases, and the junction held 9 bases outside the gene matches. CDR3 protein: CASSPGQETAYGYTF. The CDR3, as DNA: TGTGCCAGCAGCCCGGGACAGGAGACTGCCTATGGCTACACCTTC.

This clone has just a few counts. The rearrangement uses TRBV4-2 and TRBJ2-6; no reliable D call. CDR3 size: 16 residues. V lost 4 bases, J lost 0 bases, and 10 bases lay in between. From germline, CDR1 is LGHNA and CDR2 YNFKEQ. CDR3 protein: CASSPGEVSGANVLTF. The CDR3 nucleotides are TGTGCCAGCAGCCCAGGAGAGGTCTCTGGGGCCAACGTCCTGACTTTC.

The V gene is TRBV14, the J gene TRBJ2-7; D gene uncertain. CDR3 length: 15 amino acids. Germline V CDR1 and CDR2: SGHDN, FVKESK. Trimming stripped 6 bases from V and 3 bases from J, with 18 bases between. The DNA for the CDR3 is TGTGCCAGCAGTCACCTGGAGTCCAATCTCTACGAGCAGTACTTC. Protein product: CASSHLESNLYEQYF.

This chain uses TRBV27 with TRBJ1-1; no clear D gene. The CDR3 extends over 15 amino acids. V was clipped by 5 bases and J by 0 bases, with 13 bases between them. Per the germline V gene, CDR1 is MNHEY and CDR2 is SMNVEV (reference sequence). CDR3 bases: TGTGCCAGCAGTGCTATGGACGGTATGAACACTGAAGCTTTCTTT. Protein product: CASSAMDGMNTEAFF.

The chain recombines TRBV4-2 with TRBJ2-7; possibly TRBD2 for D (5 bases). V lost 3 bases, J lost 0 bases, and 6 bases lay in between. CDR1 and CDR2 (germline): LGHNA, YNFKEQ. The CDR3 totals 13 residues. The chain's CDR3 is CASSQEDSYEQYF. The CDR3 region has the DNA TGTGCCAGCAGCCAGGAGGACTCCTACGAGCAGTACTTC.

This chain uses TRBV6-6 with TRBJ2-5; D gene ambiguous. The CDR3 length is 12 residues. Germline V gene data show CDR1 as MNHNY and CDR2 as SVGAGI (reference sequence). The V end was cut by 0 bases, the J end by 1 base, with 0 bases between. CDR3 region: CASSYSQETQYF. CDR3 sequence (DNA): TGTGCCAGCAGTTACTCCCAAGAGACCCAGTACTTC.

The chain couples TRBV9 to TRBJ2-5; 10 bases are shared with TRBD1. This CDR3 contains 16 residues. Trimming cost V 3 bases and J 1 base; bases outside gene matches: 6. From germline, CDR1 is SGDLS and CDR2 YYNGEE. The CDR3 loop reads CASSATGGSTQETQYF. DNA of the CDR3: TGTGCCAGCAGCGCGACAGGGGGCTCCACCCAAGAGACCCAGTACTTC.

This chain links TRBV19 with TRBJ2-7; D is perhaps TRBD1 (6 bases). Germline V CDR1 and CDR2: LNHDA, SQIVND (reference sequence). The CDR3 sequence is 14 residues long. V lost 5 bases and J 2 bases, leaving 13 bases between the germline ends. In DNA form, the CDR3 reads TGTGCCAGTAGTCTCCGGGACAACCCCTACGAGCAGTACTTC. This gives the protein CASSLRDNPYEQYF.

The chain is built from TRBV28 and TRBJ1-2; no firm D call. This CDR3 spans 16 amino acids. Germline assignment: CDR1 MDHEN and CDR2 SYDVKM. Trimming took off 4 bases at V and 3 bases at J, with 18 bases between the two ends. The CDR3 reads CASSYPEAPEDYGYTF. The CDR3 region has the DNA TGTGCCAGCAGTTACCCGGAGGCCCCTGAGGACTATGGCTACACCTTC.

The rearrangement uses TRBV29-1 and TRBJ2-1, with 12 bases lining up with TRBD2. This CDR3 comprises 17 residues. Germline V gene sequence: CDR1 SQVTM, CDR2 ANQGSEA. V trimming: 1 base; J trimming: 0 bases; junction bases outside the gene matches: 4. CDR3 DNA sequence: TGCAGCGTTGAAGGAAAACTAGCGGGAGGCTCCTACAATGAGCAGTTCTTC. Amino acid sequence: CSVEGKLAGGSYNEQFF.

V usage is TRBV4-3 and J usage is TRBJ1-1, with no clear D. CDR1 and CDR2 (germline): LGHNA, YSLEER. V lost 4 bases, J lost 2 bases, and 8 bases lay in between. CDR3 size: 13 residues. CDR3: CASSPRVNTEAFF. CDR3 DNA sequence: TGCGCCAGCAGCCCCCGGGTCAACACTGAAGCTTTCTTT.

In DNA form, the CDR3 reads TGTGCCAGCAGTGAGGCTGCAGGGAACACCGGGGAGCTGTTTTTT. Protein product: CASSEAAGNTGELFF. The chain couples TRBV6-4 to TRBJ2-2; D remains unclear. The CDR3 runs to 15 residues. Germline assignment: CDR1 MRHNA and CDR2 SNTAGT. V lost 3 bases, J lost 1 base, and 9 bases lay in between.

The V gene is TRBV6-6, the J gene TRBJ2-2; D is unclear. Germline loops: CDR1 MNHNY, CDR2 SVGAGI (reference sequence). With 2 bases removed from V and 7 bases from J, the gap between germline ends came to 14 bases. The CDR3 contains 15 residues. Here the CDR3 reads CASSYTRPVGGELFF. The DNA of the CDR3 is TGTGCCAGCAGTTACACCCGACCGGTGGGCGGGGAGCTGTTTTTT.

Concerning this clone: This sample includes further DNA sequences coding for the same CDR3. The J gene is TRBJ1-2, the V gene TRBV11-2; tentatively, D is TRBD1 (5 bases). Looked up from germline, CDR1 is SGHAT and CDR2 is FQNNGV. The V end lost 5 bases, the J end lost 4 bases, and 11 bases lay between the germline ends. The CDR3 spans 13 residues. CDR3 DNA sequence: TGTGCCAGCAGCCCCGGAGGGGTCTATGGCTACACCTTC. Its protein is CASSPGGVYGYTF.

V usage is TRBV7-3 and J usage is TRBJ2-5; 12 bases line up with TRBD2. V was pared by 3 bases and J by 4 bases, with 3 bases of the junction left unmatched. Per germline, CDR1 SGHTA and CDR2 FQGTGA. The CDR3 has 15 amino acids. CDR3 sequence reads: CASSLTSGSGETQYF. In DNA form, the CDR3 reads TGTGCCAGCAGCTTGACTAGCGGGAGTGGAGAGACCCAGTACTTC.

V is TRBV7-9 and J is TRBJ2-2; 8 bases align to TRBD2. This CDR3 region has 15 residues. Germline V lookup: CDR1 SEHNR, CDR2 FQNEAQ (reference sequence). Trimming took 1 base from V and 6 from J; bases not matched to a gene: 4. The CDR3 DNA reads TGTGCCAGCAGCTTAGTCGGGGGGGCACCCGGGGAGCTGTTTTTT. Translating it yields CASSLVGGAPGELFF.

The rearrangement uses TRBV7-9 and TRBJ2-1; no clear D. Germline assignment: CDR1 SEHNR and CDR2 FQNEAQ (reference sequence). This CDR3 comprises 15 residues. Trimming removed 5 bases from V and 5 bases from J, with 16 bases in between. The CDR3 DNA sequence: TGTGCCAGCAGCCTGCAACGCATAACCAACAATGAGCAGTTCTTC. It yields the protein CASSLQRITNNEQFF.

The chain employs TRBV9 and TRBJ2-3; 7 bases fit TRBD1. The CDR3 sequence is 14 residues long. The germline V gene encodes CDR1 SGDLS and CDR2 YYNGEE. The junction had 4 bases not matched to a gene; V was cut back by 4 bases and J by 2 bases. The DNA of the CDR3 is TGTGCCAGCAGCCGGGACAGCCCCACAGATACGCAGTATTTT. It translates to CASSRDSPTDTQYF.

The genes are TRBV7-8 and TRBJ1-4; D not resolved. From germline, CDR1 is SGHVS and CDR2 FQNEAQ. The CDR3 extends over 16 amino acids. V lost 1 base and J 0 bases, leaving 9 bases between the germline ends. The chain's CDR3 is CASSLDPLATNEKLFF. CDR3 DNA: TGTGCCAGCAGCTTAGATCCCCTCGCAACTAATGAAAAACTGTTTTTT.

The CDR3 nucleotides are TGTGCCACCAGCAGAGATCGCTTATTAACCCGGGACAGAGCTTATTTCGAGCAGTACTTC. Translated: CATSRDRLLTRDRAYFEQYF. This chain joins TRBV15 and TRBJ2-7; TRBD1 matches 7 bases. CDR1 and CDR2 from the germline V gene are LNHNV and YYDKDF (reference sequence). The CDR3 spans 20 residues. The J segment lost 6 bases and the V segment lost 0 bases, leaving 23 bases of the junction unmatched. The complete variable domain, with remaining parts taken from reference TRBV15 and TRBJ2-7, reads DAMVIQNPRYQVTQFGKPVTLSCSQTLNHNVMYWYQQKSSQAPKLLFHYYDKDFNNEADTPDNFQSRRPNTSFCFLDIRSPGLGDTAMYLCATSRDRLLTRDRAYFEQYFGPGTRLTVT.

The chain couples TRBV7-9 to TRBJ2-7; no definite D call. Per germline, CDR1 SEHNR and CDR2 FQNEAQ (reference sequence). Trimming left V 2 bases short and J 5 bases short, with 7 bases between. The CDR3 spans 12 residues. The CDR3 sequence: CASSLKVDEQYF. The CDR3 coding sequence is TGTGCCAGCAGCTTAAAGGTCGACGAGCAGTACTTC.

This chain links TRBV10-2 with TRBJ2-1; no clear D gene. Looked up from germline, CDR1 is WSHSY and CDR2 is SAAADI. V was shortened by 3 bases and J by 7 bases, with 4 bases between the two germline ends. The CDR3 is made up of 11 amino acids. In nucleotides, the CDR3 is TGCGCCAGCAGTGAAGAAAATGAGCAGTTCTTC. Translation: CASSEENEQFF.

This sequence joins TRBV10-2 and TRBJ2-1; the D gene is possibly TRBD2 (6 bases). The CDR3 contains 14 residues. Per germline, CDR1 WSHSY and CDR2 SAAADI. V dropped 7 bases and J dropped 8 bases, with 18 bases sitting between them. CDR3 in DNA: TGCGCCAGCATCCTGGGACTGATGGGCGATGAGCAGTTCTTC. It encodes CASILGLMGDEQFF.

V usage is TRBV30 and J usage is TRBJ2-7, with D possibly matching TRBD2 (5 bases). Trimming left V 5 bases short and J 1 base short, with 6 bases between. CDR1 is GTSNPN and CDR2 is SVGIG in the germline V gene (reference sequence). The CDR3 loop spans 11 amino acids. The CDR3 loop is CAWGSSYEQYF. The DNA for the CDR3 is TGTGCCTGGGGGAGTTCCTACGAGCAGTACTTC.

The chain links TRBV10-3 to TRBJ1-3, with TRBD1 as a possible D gene (5 bases). This CDR3 is built from 15 residues. V was clipped by 2 bases and J by 3 bases, with 11 bases between them. The germline V gene has CDR1 ENHRY and CDR2 SYGVKD. The CDR3 protein is CAISEGGGDGNTIYF. The CDR3 nucleotides read TGTGCCATCAGTGAGGGAGGAGGGGATGGAAACACCATATATTTT.

The J gene is TRBJ1-2, the V gene TRBV6-5; 7 positions match TRBD1. Germline V gene sequence: CDR1 MNHEY, CDR2 SVGAGI. Germline trimming cut 0 bases from V and 4 bases from J; bases unmatched to any gene: 2. This CDR3 region has 14 residues. The CDR3 region is CASSYSRGLYGYTF. The CDR3 DNA sequence: TGTGCCAGCAGTTACTCGAGGGGGCTCTATGGCTACACCTTC.